This TCR beta chain was identified in a study of OX40 agonist ivuxolimab in advanced cancers. Study in general: The dose-escalation cohort was roughly 84% male, with a mean age of about 56 years, ranging about 20 to 79. Past anti-PD-1, anti-PD-L1 or anti-CTLA-4 therapy was accepted, and 40% to 45% had received some. General observations from the study: With doses of 0.1-3.0 mg/kg, partial responders showed among the lowest clonal expansion.

As for this clone: Antigen specificity is unknown.

Using immunoSEQ multiplex PCR, the repertoire was profiled, and TCRdb retains in-frame clones only, with some absent. There are tens of thousands of clones in the sample; 85% occur only once, and roughly 3.1% lies in the top ten. This CDR3 has 11 residues. The V gene's germline CDR1 is LNHDA and CDR2 SQIVND (reference sequence). With 9 bases removed from V and 6 bases from J, the gap between germline ends came to 11 bases. The clonotype comes from an adult with an advanced solid tumor such as melanoma, head and neck, liver or kidney cancer. The rearrangement joins TRBV19 to TRBJ1-1; weak D call: TRBD1 (5 bases). The material sequenced was CD4+ or CD8+ T cells sorted from blood, taken in a trial of the OX40 agonist ivuxolimab. CDR3 protein: CASSQGPEAFF. CDR3 coding DNA: TGTGCCAGCTCCCAGGGCCCTGAAGCTTTCTTT.